A single sample gave rise to the 14 T cell receptor beta chains below, sequenced in a study of cytomegalovirus exposure and HLA in healthy donors. It was with 60 Vbeta and 13 Jbeta primers that the PCR ran. Only in-frame clones appear in the TCRdb table, and some are missing; sequencing was by immunoSEQ multiplex PCR. The sample has under 200,000 clones; 75% are singletons. The sequenced material came from PBMCs. The receptors were sampled from a woman aged 50 to 60 in good health and CMV-seropositive.

This sequence joins TRBV6-1 and TRBJ2-2; a possible D gene is TRBD1 (6 bases). Trimming left V 4 bases short and J 3 bases short, with 15 bases between. CDR3 length: 16 amino acids. CDR1 and CDR2 (germline): MNHNS, SASEGT. The CDR3 bases are TGTGCCAGCAGTGCTCGGGACATTGGGGACACCGGGGAGCTGTTTTTT. This encodes CASSARDIGDTGELFF.

With regard to this clone: The junction departs from the called germline gene at one end, perhaps through a read error. CDR3 sequence (DNA): TGTTCCAGCAGCTTATCCGACACTGAGCAGTTCTTC. It yields the protein CSSSLSDTEQFF. The chain links TRBV7-9 to TRBJ2-1; no clear D. The germline CDR1 and CDR2 sequences are SEHNR and FQNEAQ (reference sequence). CDR3 length equals 12 residues.

The chain joins TRBV15 to TRBJ2-5, with no clear D. This CDR3 spans 12 amino acids. Germline assignment: CDR1 LNHNV and CDR2 YYDKDF (reference sequence). V lost 0 bases and J lost 11, with 10 bases in between. The CDR3 protein is CATSRDGVQQYF. In DNA form, the CDR3 reads TGTGCCACCAGCAGAGATGGAGTCCAACAGTACTTC.

Remarks on this clone: Mismatch with germline at one junction end may stem from a read error. The rearrangement uses TRBV30 and TRBJ1-2, with 8 nucleotides matching TRBD1. The CDR3 sequence is 12 residues long. In germline, CDR1 is GTSNPN, CDR2 SVGIG (reference sequence). The CDR3 DNA reads TGTGCCTGGAACGACAGGGGAGATGGCTACGCCTTC. Translated, it gives CAWNDRGDGYAF. The whole variable domain, filled in from reference TRBV30 and TRBJ1-2, reads SQTIHQWPATLVQPVGSPLSLECTVEGTSNPNLYWYRQAAGRGLQLLFYSVGIGQISSEVPQNLSASRPQDRQFILSSKKLLLSDSGFYLCAWNDRGDGYAFGSGTRLTVV.

This rearrangement joins TRBV19 to TRBJ2-2, with D possibly matching TRBD1 (6 bases). Germline CDR1 is LNHDA and CDR2 is SQIVND (reference sequence). This CDR3 has 14 residues. Trimming removed 10 bases at V and 1 base at J, with 13 bases between. The CDR3 DNA reads as TGTGCCACTAGGACAGAAGGGAACACCGGGGAGCTGTTTTTT. Its protein is CATRTEGNTGELFF.

The sample holds a few counts of this clone. The V and J genes are TRBV6-5 and TRBJ1-3; TRBD1 might be the D (5 bases). Germline-derived CDR1 and CDR2 are MNHEY and SVGAGI. There are 15 residues in the CDR3. V lost 6 bases to trimming and J lost 2 bases, with 14 bases between them. CDR3 loop: CASSQDNYPGNTIYF. Written as DNA, the CDR3 is TGTGCCAGCAGCCAGGACAACTATCCTGGAAACACCATATATTTT.

The chain is built from TRBV29-1 and TRBJ1-1; TRBD1 might be the D (5 bases). The CDR3 sequence is 13 residues long. CDR1 and CDR2 (germline): SQVTM, ANQGSEA. Deletions cut 0 bases from V and 11 bases from J, with 16 bases between. The CDR3 DNA follows: TGCAGCGTTGAAGACGCTCAGGGAGGATCGGCTTTCTTT. It yields the protein CSVEDAQGGSAFF.

V and J are TRBV4-1 and TRBJ2-5; D is possibly TRBD1 (6 bases). V shed 2 bases and J shed 5 bases, with 18 bases lying between them. From germline, CDR1 is MGHRA and CDR2 YSYEKL. CDR3 size: 16 residues. CDR3 nucleotides: TGCGCCAGCAGCCAAACACAGGGATGGAGTACGGAGACCCAGTACTTC. It is translated as CASSQTQGWSTETQYF.

This chain uses TRBV7-3 with TRBJ2-2, with a possible D match to TRBD2 (5 bases). The CDR3 is 19 residues long. V shed 2 bases and J shed 8 bases, with 27 bases lying between them. The germline V gene has CDR1 SGHTA and CDR2 FQGTGA. CDR3 residues: CASSLSPPTEVGFSGELFF. The CDR3 DNA sequence: TGTGCCAGCAGCTTATCCCCACCCACGGAGGTCGGATTCTCGGGGGAGCTGTTTTTT.

The chain couples TRBV7-9 to TRBJ2-7, with 15 bases aligning to TRBD2. CDR1 is SEHNR, CDR2 FQNEAQ, per germline (reference sequence). CDR3 size: 14 residues. Germline trimming cut 8 bases from V and 6 bases from J; bases unmatched to any gene: 5. CDR3 region: CASGTSGGLSEQYF. The CDR3 DNA reads as TGTGCCAGCGGGACTAGCGGGGGGCTCAGCGAGCAGTACTTC.

In the case of this clone: A read error is likely, as this CDR3 ends without the conserved phenylalanine or tryptophan. The chain couples TRBV13 to TRBJ1-2, with TRBD1 identical over 7 bases. Germline V CDR1 and CDR2: PRHDT, FYEKMQ (reference sequence). The length of the CDR3 is 16 residues. With 5 bases clipped from V and 0 bases from J, the junction kept 9 bases outside the gene matches. The CDR3 DNA is TGTGCCAGCAGCCACCGGGGACAGCCGGCTAACTATGGCTACACCCTC. Protein: CASSHRGQPANYGYTL.

The table lists this clone with a few counts. This sequence joins TRBV5-1 and TRBJ2-7; 7 bases match TRBD2. CDR1 and CDR2 from the germline V gene are SGHRS and YFSETQ. The V and J ends lost 2 bases and 6 bases, in that order; junction bases with no gene match: 14. The CDR3 consists of 16 residues. The CDR3 DNA sequence: TGCGCCAGCAGCTTTACCCGCGGGGGAGGTACGTTCGAGCAGTACTTC. Protein sequence: CASSFTRGGGTFEQYF.

The genes are TRBV30 and TRBJ2-3; D uncertain. CDR3 length: 13 amino acids. Trimming cost V 2 bases and J 1 base, with 7 bases left between them. Per germline, CDR1 GTSNPN and CDR2 SVGIG (reference sequence). CDR3 nucleotide sequence: TGTGCCTGGAGTTTAACAGGCACAGATACGCAGTATTTT. Translation gives CAWSLTGTDTQYF.

As concerns this clone: Other DNA sequences within the sample encode an identical CDR3. This chain uses TRBV7-9 with TRBJ2-5; no firm D call. This CDR3 has 11 residues. Looked up from germline, CDR1 is SEHNR and CDR2 is FQNEAQ (reference sequence). Trimming cost V 2 bases and J 5 bases, with 3 bases left between them. The CDR3 DNA sequence: TGTGCCAGCAGCTTACTTGAGACCCAGTACTTC. It encodes CASSLLETQYF.